This T cell receptor (beta chain) was retrieved from a study of blood T cell repertoires in COVID-19. Study information: COVID-19 samples collected from the United States, Italy and Spain covered acute and convalescent phases. In each case, the material was cDNA or gDNA derived from T cells, B-cell-depleted T cells, or PBMCs.

How the authors handled the data: Using reference gene primer amplification, nucleated cell counts were estimated. Libraries were prepared by immunoSEQ multiplex PCR; TCRdb keeps only in-frame clonotypes and omits some of them. From that table come the V and J calls and clone size; the DNA was used to work out D and trimming. The repertoire holds tens of thousands of clones, with around 83% as singletons. With 5 bases removed from V and 5 bases from J, the gap between germline ends came to 18 bases. This CDR3 region has 15 residues. Per the germline V gene, CDR1 is MNHEY and CDR2 is SVGEGT. This clone appeared a single time.

The sample comprised peripheral blood. The rearrangement joins TRBV6-2 or TRBV6-3 to TRBJ2-5, with a weak D call TRBD1 (6 bases). This sequence was found in a man between 45 and 60 years old with active COVID-19. The CDR3 DNA reads TGTGCCAGCAGTCGGGAACAGGGTTTTGTCGAGACCCAGTACTTC. This sequence encodes CASSREQGFVETQYF.